What follows are 6 T cell receptor beta chains derived from one specimen sequenced in a study of OX40 agonist ivuxolimab in advanced cancers. TCRdb's table, derived via immunoSEQ multiplex PCR, lists solely in-frame clones and lacks some. The sample lists 75,000 to 90,000 clones, roughly nine tenths occurring once. The material sequenced was CD4+ or CD8+ T cells sorted from blood, taken in a trial of the OX40 agonist ivuxolimab. The receptors were gathered from an adult with an advanced solid tumor such as melanoma, head and neck, liver or kidney cancer.

CDR3 amino acids: CAWSGLGSAGEGNEQFF. CDR3 coding DNA: TGTGCCTGGAGTGGCCTAGGGTCGGCAGGGGAGGGCAATGAGCAGTTCTTC. This chain joins TRBV30 and TRBJ2-1; possible D gene TRBD2, 7 bases. The CDR3 contains 17 residues. CDR1 and CDR2 from the germline V gene are GTSNPN and SVGIG (reference sequence). The V gene lost 1 base and the J gene lost 6 bases, with 22 bases spanning the gap. Filled out from reference TRBV30 and TRBJ2-1, the complete variable domain reads SQTIHQWPATLVQPVGSPLSLECTVEGTSNPNLYWYRQAAGRGLQLLFYSVGIGQISSEVPQNLSASRPQDRQFILSSKKLLLSDSGFYLCAWSGLGSAGEGNEQFFGPGTRLTVL.

The J gene is TRBJ2-7, the V gene TRBV6-1, with a tentative D call TRBD2 (5 bases). The CDR3 covers 14 residues. The germline V gene encodes CDR1 MNHNS and CDR2 SASEGT. Trimming cost V 1 base and J 2 bases, with 9 bases left between them. CDR3 region: CASSEVGVTYEQYV. In DNA form, the CDR3 reads TGTGCCAGCAGTGAAGTGGGAGTTACCTACGAGCAGTACGTC.

This chain joins TRBV30 and TRBJ2-3, with 11 bases that match TRBD2. Germline-derived CDR1 and CDR2 are GTSNPN and SVGIG (reference sequence). V shed 2 bases, J shed 12 bases, and the junction held 7 bases outside the gene matches. The CDR3 runs 13 residues. The CDR3 loop reads CAWSTSTSGRQYF. CDR3 nucleotide sequence: TGTGCCTGGAGTACCTCTACTAGCGGGAGACAGTATTTT.

The rearrangement links TRBV4-3 to TRBJ1-2, with D unclear. The CDR3 has 13 residues. The V end was cut by 0 bases, the J end by 4 bases, with 6 bases between. Germline CDR1 reads LGHNA; CDR2 reads YSLEER. The CDR3 DNA is TGCGCCAGCAGCCAAGACAGAGGCTATGGCTACACCTTC. It is translated as CASSQDRGYGYTF.

CDR3 nucleotide sequence: TGCGCCAGCAGCCAAGTGTTAGGGGTCGATAACTATGGCTACACCTTC. It yields the protein CASSQVLGVDNYGYTF. The chain has TRBV4-1 and TRBJ1-2; D perhaps matches TRBD1 (5 bases). The CDR3 has 16 amino acids. CDR1 MGHRA and CDR2 YSYEKL come from the germline V gene. Between the trimmed V and J ends, which lost 1 base and 1 base, there was a span of 13 bases.

This chain uses TRBV6-5 with TRBJ1-5, with D possibly TRBD1 on 6 matching bases. The CDR3 spans 13 residues. The germline V gene has CDR1 MNHEY and CDR2 SVGAGI. V was cut by 10 bases and J by 5 bases, with 15 bases left in between. This CDR3 is CATGTGWDQPQHF. The CDR3 region has the DNA TGTGCCACCGGCACAGGGTGGGATCAGCCCCAGCATTTT.